This TCR beta chain is from a study of blood T cells in healthy people across ages. Study results and limitations: The authors considered diversity estimates from one million T cells to be underestimates. Diversity of TCR beta per million T cells declined in a roughly linear way with age. Long-lived donors carried more naive CD4+ cells and greater diversity than aged donors.

Germline lookup yields CDR1 SNHLY and CDR2 FYNNEI. This CDR3 is built from 15 residues. V was pared by 1 base and J by 5 bases, with 13 bases between. The authors ran a second PCR of about 6 to 12 cycles using a sample-barcoded 5' primer and a J-beta primer mix. Each cDNA was tagged by a template-switch adaptor containing 12 random nucleotides. TCRdb passed the 5' RACE reads through MiXCR, listing each CDR3 protein once. There are hundreds of thousands of distinct CDR3 sequences in the sample; more than 45% occur only once, and 51% lies in the top ten. Comment on this clonotype: Antigen: not known.

This sequence joins TRBV2 and TRBJ2-3; possible D gene TRBD2, 7 bases. The TCR sequence derives from a man between 60 and 75 years old in good health. The sample consisted of blood. The CDR3 nucleotides read TGTGCCAGCAGTGAAGGGCCGGGGGGCCTAGATACGCAGTATTTT. It yields the protein CASSEGPGGLDTQYF. Variable domain in full (rest from reference TRBV2 and TRBJ2-3): EPEVTQTPSHQVTQMGQEVILRCVPISNHLYFYWYRQILGQKVEFLVSFYNNEISEKSEIFDDQFSVERPDGSNFTLKIRSTKLEDSAMYFCASSEGPGGLDTQYFGPGTRLTVL.